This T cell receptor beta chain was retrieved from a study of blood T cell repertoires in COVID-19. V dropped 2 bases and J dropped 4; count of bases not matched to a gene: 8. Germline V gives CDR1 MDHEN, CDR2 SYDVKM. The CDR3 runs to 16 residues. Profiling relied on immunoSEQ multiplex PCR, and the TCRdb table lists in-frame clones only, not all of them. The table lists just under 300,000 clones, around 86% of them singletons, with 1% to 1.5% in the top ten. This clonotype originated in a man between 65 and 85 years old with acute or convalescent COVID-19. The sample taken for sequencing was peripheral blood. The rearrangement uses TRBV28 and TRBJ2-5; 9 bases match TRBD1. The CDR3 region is CASSLHPGQGGETQYF. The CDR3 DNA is TGTGCCAGCAGTTTACATCCGGGACAGGGTGGAGAGACCCAGTACTTC.